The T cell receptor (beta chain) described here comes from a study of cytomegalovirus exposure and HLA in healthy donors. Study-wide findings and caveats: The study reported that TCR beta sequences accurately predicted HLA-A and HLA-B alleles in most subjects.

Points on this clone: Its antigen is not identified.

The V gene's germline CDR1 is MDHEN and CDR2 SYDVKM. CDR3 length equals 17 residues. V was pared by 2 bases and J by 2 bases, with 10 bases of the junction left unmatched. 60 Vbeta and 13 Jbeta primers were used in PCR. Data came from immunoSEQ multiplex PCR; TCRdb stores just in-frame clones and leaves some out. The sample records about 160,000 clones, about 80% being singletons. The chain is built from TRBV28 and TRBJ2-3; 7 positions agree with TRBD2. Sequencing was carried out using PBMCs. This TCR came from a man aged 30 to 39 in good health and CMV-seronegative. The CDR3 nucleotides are TGTGCCAGCAGTTTAGAAGGCGGGGGAAGCGACACAGATACGCAGTATTTT. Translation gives CASSLEGGGSDTDTQYF.